Sequencing of this T cell receptor beta chain was carried out in a study of blood T cell repertoires in COVID-19. Trimming at V came to 8 bases and at J to 2 bases, leaving 2 bases not matched to a gene. This CDR3 is 13 amino acids long. Looked up from germline, CDR1 is SGHTA and CDR2 is FQGTGA. Using immunoSEQ multiplex PCR, the repertoire was profiled, and TCRdb retains in-frame clones only, with some absent. This sample has 100,000 to 150,000 clones; 65% to 90% occur once, and the top ten carry roughly 30%. This TCR was sampled from a woman older than 75 with acute or convalescent COVID-19. This chain uses TRBV7-3 with TRBJ1-3, with TRBD1 matching 8 bases. Sequences were obtained from peripheral blood. Here the CDR3 DNA reads TGTGCCAGCTCACAGGGGGCTGGAAACACCATATATTTT. Translation gives CASSQGAGNTIYF.